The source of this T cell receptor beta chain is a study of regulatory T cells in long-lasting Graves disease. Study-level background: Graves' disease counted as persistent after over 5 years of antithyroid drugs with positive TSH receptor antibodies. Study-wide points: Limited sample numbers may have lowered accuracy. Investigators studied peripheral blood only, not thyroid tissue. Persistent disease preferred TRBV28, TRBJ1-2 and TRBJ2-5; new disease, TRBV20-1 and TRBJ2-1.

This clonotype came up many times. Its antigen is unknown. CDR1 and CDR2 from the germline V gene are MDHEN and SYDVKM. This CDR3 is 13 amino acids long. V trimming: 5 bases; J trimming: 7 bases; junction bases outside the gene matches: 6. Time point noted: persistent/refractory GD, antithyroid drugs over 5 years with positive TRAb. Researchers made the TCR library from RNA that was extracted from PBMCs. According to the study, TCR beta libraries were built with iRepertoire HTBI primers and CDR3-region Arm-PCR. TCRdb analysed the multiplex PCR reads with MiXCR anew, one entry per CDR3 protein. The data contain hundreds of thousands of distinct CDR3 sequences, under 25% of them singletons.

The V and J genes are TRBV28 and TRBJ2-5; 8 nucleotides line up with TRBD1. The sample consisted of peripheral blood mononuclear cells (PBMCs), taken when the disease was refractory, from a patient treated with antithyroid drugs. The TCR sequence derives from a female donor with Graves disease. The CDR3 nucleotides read TGTGCCAGCAGTCGACAGGGGTCAGGGACCCAGTACTTC. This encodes CASSRQGSGTQYF.